This is a list of T cell receptor beta chains from one sample in a study of response to subunit inactivated influenza vaccine. TCRdb itself ran the RT-PCR reads through MiXCR, one entry per CDR3 protein. This sample has around 710,000 distinct CDR3 sequences, with 14% found just once. The sample consisted of PBMCs from blood, taken 14 to 15 days before vaccination. Source of these receptors: a man aged 45 to 65 who received an inactivated influenza vaccine. Both conserved end residues are part of each CDR3. Each record gives: J gene, D gene, V gene, clone size, CDR3 length, CDR3 protein, CDR3 DNA. The D gene is left open where the match is weak. Expanded clones are given a class, and other clones once, few, many or no size at all.

TRBJ1-1 TRBD1 TRBV5-1 many 16 CASSLGQGGKNTEAFF TGCGCCAGCAGCTTGGGACAGGGAGGGAAGAACACTGAAGCTTTCTTT
TRBJ2-6 . TRBV20-1 . 18 CSAIVGPRPPSGANVLTF TGCAGTGCTATCGTGGGGCCGAGACCTCCATCTGGGGCCAACGTCCTGACTTTC
TRBJ2-4 . TRBV30 . 12 CAWSGPRGIQYF TGTGCCTGGAGCGGCCCGCGGGGTATTCAGTACTTC
TRBJ2-1 . TRBV12-3/TRBV12-4 . 14 CASSFTGGDNEQFF TGTGCCAGCAGTTTTACAGGAGGGGACAATGAGCAGTTCTTC
TRBJ1-6 TRBD1 TRBV7-9 few 15 CASSEGQTDNSPLHF TGTGCCAGCAGCGAGGGACAGACTGATAATTCACCCCTCCACTTT
TRBJ2-3 . TRBV10-3 few 16 CAISELGPKGTDTQYF TGTGCCATCAGTGAGTTGGGACCTAAAGGTACAGATACGCAGTATTTT
TRBJ2-5 TRBD2 TRBV27 . 18 CASSPRGLAGVGGETQYF TGTGCCAGCTCCCCTCGGGGACTAGCGGGAGTAGGGGGAGAGACCCAGTACTTC
TRBJ2-1 . TRBV7-7 . 16 CASSSDSGQHYNEQFF TGTGCCAGCAGCTCGGATAGTGGACAGCACTACAATGAGCAGTTCTTC
TRBJ2-1 TRBD2 TRBV18 few 15 CASSPRASGSNEQFF TGTGCCAGCTCACCACGGGCTAGCGGGAGTAATGAGCAGTTCTTC
TRBJ2-7 . TRBV5-5 few 15 CASSLTRLLSYEQYF TGTGCCAGCAGCTTGACGAGACTACTGTCCTACGAGCAGTACTTC
TRBJ2-1 . TRBV28 . 12 CASSLVAIEQFF TGTGCCAGCAGTTTAGTCGCGATTGAGCAGTTCTTC
TRBJ2-7 . TRBV28 . 14 CASKGARAGYEQYF TGTGCCAGCAAGGGAGCGAGGGCGGGCTACGAGCAGTACTTC
TRBJ1-1 TRBD1 TRBV11-2 . 15 CASSNNRGTAREAFF TGTGCCAGCAGCAACAACAGGGGGACCGCCCGTGAAGCTTTCTTT
TRBJ2-1 TRBD2 TRBV20-1 few 14 CSAKVAGAFNEQFF TGCAGTGCTAAAGTAGCGGGAGCCTTCAATGAGCAGTTCTTC
TRBJ1-5 . TRBV18 . 14 CATAEIYSNQPQHF TGTGCCACCGCAGAGATTTATAGCAATCAGCCCCAGCATTTT
TRBJ2-5 . TRBV7-9 . 14 CASSFNTPGETQYF TGTGCCAGCAGCTTTAACACGCCGGGGGAGACCCAGTACTTC